This TCR beta chain was captured by sequencing in a study of Tregs in tolerant kidney transplant recipients. General study points: Findings come from small patient numbers and require larger validation. This study did not directly address biological reproducibility.

V dropped 5 bases and J dropped 5; count of bases not matched to a gene: 10. There are 16 residues in the CDR3. CDR1 is SEHNR and CDR2 is FQNEAQ in the germline V gene (reference sequence). This clone was counted only a few times. The target antigen is unknown. The data were produced by immunoSEQ multiplex PCR, yet TCRdb's version contains in-frame clones alone and is incomplete. The sample includes fewer than 80,000 clones, approximately 91% seen only once; the top ten take around 0.42%. The chain has TRBV7-9 and TRBJ2-2; 8 bases map to TRBD1. The material was CD4+ T cells from blood, obtained before the transplant. This TCR was recovered from a human donor who received a combined kidney and bone marrow transplant. The CDR3 coding sequence is TGTGCCAGCAGCAAGCAGACAGGGGCGGTGACCGGGGAGCTGTTTTTT. It translates to CASSKQTGAVTGELFF.